These 20 T cell receptor beta chains came from one sample sequenced in a study of vaccination effects on CD4 cells after COVID-19. Culture proceeded for nine to eleven days, and CD4+ T cells were then isolated. All study participants received two doses of BNT162b2 or mRNA-1273 vaccine. Libraries were prepared by immunoSEQ multiplex PCR; TCRdb keeps only in-frame clonotypes and omits some of them. The top ten clones hold under 10% of a sample with about 40,000 clones, around 71% of them seen once. Which antigens these TCRs recognize remains unknown. The sequences come from CD4+ T cells from PBMCs cultured without peptide, collected after COVID-19 vaccination. The receptor set was obtained from a human donor who received a COVID-19 vaccine.

The gene calls are TRBV13 and TRBJ1-1; D is ambiguous. The V gene lost 5 bases and the J gene lost 0 bases, with 13 bases spanning the gap. The length of the CDR3 is 15 residues. CDR1 PRHDT and CDR2 FYEKMQ come from the germline V gene (reference sequence). The CDR3, as DNA: TGTGCCAGCAGCGTTCGACGGAGCATGAACACTGAAGCTTTCTTT. This encodes CASSVRRSMNTEAFF.

V usage is TRBV15 and J usage is TRBJ2-7; possibly TRBD2 for D (5 bases). Trimming left V 0 bases short and J 2 bases short, with 11 bases between. The germline V gene encodes CDR1 LNHNV and CDR2 YYDKDF (reference sequence). The CDR3 spans 15 residues. CDR3 coding DNA: TGTGCCACCAGCAGAGATCTGGGGAGAGCCTACGAGCAGTACTTC. This codes for CATSRDLGRAYEQYF.

The chain uses TRBV5-1 and TRBJ2-2; possibly TRBD2 for D (5 bases). The germline V and J ends were trimmed by 0 bases and 6 bases, with 24 bases remaining between them. CDR3 length equals 19 residues. Germline V gene sequence: CDR1 SGHRS, CDR2 YFSETQ. Here the CDR3 DNA reads TGCGCCAGCAGCTTGGGTGGACTCGCCTTAAGTGGAGTAGCCGGGGAGCTGTTTTTT. It is translated as CASSLGGLALSGVAGELFF.

V is TRBV6-5 and J is TRBJ1-1; D remains ambiguous. The V and J ends lost 6 bases and 10 bases respectively, with 21 bases between them. There are 14 residues in the CDR3. Germline lookup yields CDR1 MNHEY and CDR2 SVGAGI. CDR3 coding DNA: TGTGCCAGCAGCGAGACCCGTTCATCCCTTCGAGCTTTCTTT. It encodes CASSETRSSLRAFF.

The chain joins TRBV5-1 to TRBJ2-1; D is ambiguous. The CDR3 is made up of 15 amino acids. Per the germline V gene, CDR1 is SGHRS and CDR2 is YFSETQ. Trimming cost V 4 bases and J 0 bases, with 11 bases left between them. The CDR3 spells CASSQPKSSYNEQFF. CDR3 DNA sequence: TGCGCCAGCAGCCAACCGAAGAGCTCCTACAATGAGCAGTTCTTC.

This clone was observed a few times. The V gene is TRBV7-9, the J gene TRBJ2-3; D is unresolved. In germline, CDR1 is SEHNR, CDR2 FQNEAQ (reference sequence). With 5 bases removed from V and 5 bases from J, the gap between germline ends came to 17 bases. The length of the CDR3 is 15 residues. CDR3 loop: CASSLRRMEKDTQYF. CDR3 sequence (DNA): TGTGCCAGCAGCCTACGGCGAATGGAGAAAGATACGCAGTATTTT.

Only a few counts were recorded for this clone. The V and J genes are TRBV4-1 and TRBJ2-7; 7 bases line up with TRBD1. Trimming took 4 bases from V and 4 from J; bases not matched to a gene: 4. CDR1 is MGHRA, CDR2 YSYEKL, per germline. The CDR3 contains 13 residues. CDR3 in DNA: TGCGCCAGCAGCCTACAGACAGGGTACGAGCAGTACTTC. It is translated as CASSLQTGYEQYF.

V is TRBV5-1 and J is TRBJ2-5; 10 bases align to TRBD2. V lost 4 bases to trimming and J lost 0 bases; unmatched junction nucleotides: 3. The CDR3 is 15 residues long. CDR1 is SGHRS, CDR2 YFSETQ, per germline. CDR3 region: CASSPGLANQETQYF. The CDR3 region has the DNA TGCGCCAGCAGCCCGGGACTAGCGAACCAAGAGACCCAGTACTTC.

This clone appeared a few times. The chain recombines TRBV6-6 with TRBJ1-6; no definite D call. With 2 bases removed from V and 10 bases from J, the gap between germline ends came to 15 bases. The CDR3 sequence is 15 residues long. Germline CDR1 reads MNHNY; CDR2 reads SVGAGI (reference sequence). CDR3 nucleotide sequence: TGTGCCAGCAGTTACACCCCCCGGACCGGATCACCCCTCCACTTT. It translates to CASSYTPRTGSPLHF.

The chain uses TRBV6-5 and TRBJ2-7; D may be TRBD1 (6 bases). CDR1 is MNHEY and CDR2 is SVGAGI in the germline V gene. The CDR3 is 13 amino acids. Between the trimmed V and J ends, which lost 7 bases and 3 bases, there was a span of 13 bases. The CDR3 DNA reads as TGTGCCAGCAAGCCGCTACAGGGCTACGAGCAGTACTTC. It specifies CASKPLQGYEQYF.

V usage is TRBV5-5 and J usage is TRBJ2-1, with D tentatively TRBD1 or TRBD2 (5 bases each). The CDR3 sequence is 16 residues long. Germline V CDR1 and CDR2: SGHKS, YYEKEE (reference sequence). V dropped 0 bases and J dropped 6 bases, with 16 bases sitting between them. CDR3 sequence reads: CASSLGEGRGSNEQFF. The CDR3 DNA reads as TGTGCCAGCAGCTTGGGAGAGGGGCGAGGGTCCAATGAGCAGTTCTTC.

V gene TRBV29-1 combines with J gene TRBJ2-5, with D possibly being TRBD1 (6 bases). CDR1 and CDR2 from the germline V gene are SQVTM and ANQGSEA. The V and J ends lost 3 bases and 9 bases respectively, with 8 bases between them. This CDR3 has 10 amino acids. This CDR3 reads CSVEGAPQYF. DNA for the CDR3: TGCAGCGTTGAGGGGGCGCCCCAGTACTTC.

The V gene is TRBV6-5, the J gene TRBJ1-5; 8 positions match TRBD1. V lost 6 bases to trimming and J lost 2 bases; unmatched junction nucleotides: 3. The CDR3 sequence is 14 residues long. Germline CDR1 reads MNHEY; CDR2 reads SVGAGI. The CDR3: CASSLTGGNQPQHF. The CDR3 nucleotides are TGTGCCAGCAGCCTGACAGGGGGCAATCAGCCCCAGCATTTT.

V is TRBV13 and J is TRBJ2-3; TRBD2 might be the D (6 bases). This CDR3 spans 16 amino acids. V lost 5 bases and J lost 4, with 19 bases in between. The germline V gene encodes CDR1 PRHDT and CDR2 FYEKMQ (reference sequence). CDR3 protein: CASSPGYGAGSDTQYF. CDR3 DNA: TGTGCCAGCAGCCCAGGGTACGGGGCGGGGTCAGATACGCAGTATTTT.

This clone was seen a few times. CDR3 bases: TGTGCCAGCAAAACTAGCGACACAGATACGCAGTATTTT. Amino acid sequence: CASKTSDTDTQYF. The J gene is TRBJ2-3, the V gene TRBV6-6; 7 bases are a match to TRBD2. The CDR3 extends over 13 amino acids. V gave up 7 bases and J gave up 2 bases; unmatched junction bases: 3. Germline V gives CDR1 MNHNY, CDR2 SVGAGI (reference sequence).

This clone was observed once. The rearrangement joins TRBV3-1 (or the pseudogene TRBV3-2) to TRBJ2-4, with D perhaps matching TRBD2 (5 bases). From germline, CDR1 is LGHDT and CDR2 YNNKEL (reference sequence). The CDR3 spans 16 residues. Trimming removed 1 base from V and 1 base from J, with 11 bases in between. The CDR3 DNA sequence: TGTGCCAGCAGCCAAGCCCGGACGGGGGCCAAAAACATTCAGTACTTC. The encoded protein is CASSQARTGAKNIQYF.

V is TRBV19 and J is TRBJ2-2; D is perhaps TRBD2 (5 bases). Trimming removed 3 bases from V and 4 bases from J, with 9 bases in between. Germline V gives CDR1 LNHDA, CDR2 SQIVND (reference sequence). This CDR3 is built from 14 residues. CDR3 region: CASSISDFTGELFF. CDR3 sequence (DNA): TGTGCCAGTAGTATCTCGGACTTCACCGGGGAGCTGTTTTTT.

The rearrangement uses TRBV5-5 and TRBJ2-7; 7 positions agree with TRBD1. Looked up from germline, CDR1 is SGHKS and CDR2 is YYEKEE (reference sequence). V was pared by 4 bases and J by 5 bases, with 12 bases of the junction left unmatched. This CDR3 region has 15 residues. CDR3 in DNA: TGTGCCAGCAGCCCCTTTCCGAGGGGGCGGCACGAGCAGTACTTC. This encodes CASSPFPRGRHEQYF.

The V and J genes are TRBV4-2 and TRBJ1-1; D is perhaps TRBD1 (5 bases). The V end was cut by 0 bases, the J end by 10 bases, with 9 bases between. Germline lookup yields CDR1 LGHNA and CDR2 YNFKEQ. The CDR3 totals 12 residues. Here the CDR3 reads CASSQDHGGAFF. CDR3 nucleotide sequence: TGTGCCAGCAGCCAAGACCACGGGGGAGCTTTCTTT.

The chain is built from TRBV20-1 and TRBJ1-5, with 8 bases that match TRBD1. The trim removed 3 bases at V and 2 bases at J, leaving 18 bases unmatched. The germline V gene encodes CDR1 DFQATT and CDR2 SNEGSKA (reference sequence). CDR3 length: 19 amino acids. CDR3 in amino acids: CSASSPARGRRMGNQPQHF. Written as DNA, the CDR3 is TGCAGTGCTAGTTCCCCCGCCAGGGGGCGCCGCATGGGCAATCAGCCCCAGCATTTT.